The following is a TCR beta chain sequence with its context. Sequencing was performed with immunoSEQ multiplex PCR; in TCRdb, only in-frame clones are kept and a portion is missing. The table lists just under 65,000 clones, 86% of them singletons. These data come from a study of blood T cell repertoires in COVID-19. Looking at the study overall: Sources were T cells, B-cell-depleted T cells, or PBMCs; the material itself was cDNA or gDNA.

Germline values: CDR1 MNHEY, CDR2 SVGAGI. This CDR3 is built from 15 residues. The V and J ends lost 6 bases and 0 bases respectively, with 12 bases between them. The chain is built from TRBV6-5 and TRBJ1-3, with D possibly being TRBD1 (5 bases). This TCR was recovered from a man aged 40-49 years with acute or convalescent COVID-19. The source material was peripheral blood. CDR3 nucleotides: TGTGCCAGCAGCAGGGCCCGCGACTCTGGAAACACCATATATTTT. Amino acids: CASSRARDSGNTIYF.